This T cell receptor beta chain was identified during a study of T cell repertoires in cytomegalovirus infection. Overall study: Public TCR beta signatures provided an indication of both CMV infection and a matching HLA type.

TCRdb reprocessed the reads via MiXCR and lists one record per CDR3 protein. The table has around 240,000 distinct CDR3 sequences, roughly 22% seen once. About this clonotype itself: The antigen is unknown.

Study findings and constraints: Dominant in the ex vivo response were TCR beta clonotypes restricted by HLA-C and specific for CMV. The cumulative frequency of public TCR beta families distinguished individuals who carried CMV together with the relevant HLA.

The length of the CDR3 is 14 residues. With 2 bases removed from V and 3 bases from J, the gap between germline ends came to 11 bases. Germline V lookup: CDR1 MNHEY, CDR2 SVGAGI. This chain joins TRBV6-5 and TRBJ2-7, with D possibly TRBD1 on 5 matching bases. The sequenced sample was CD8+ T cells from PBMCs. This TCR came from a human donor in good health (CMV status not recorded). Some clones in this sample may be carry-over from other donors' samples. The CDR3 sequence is CASSYESRGYEQYF. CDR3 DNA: TGTGCCAGCAGTTACGAATCTAGGGGCTACGAGCAGTACTTC.